Sequencing of this TCR beta chain was carried out in a study of cytomegalovirus exposure and HLA in healthy donors. Study findings and constraints: At a 0.05 false discovery rate, a later analysis found roughly 17,000 TCR beta sequences to be associated with HLA alleles. Confirmation was obtained in vitro that a few CMV-associated chains are specific for CMV antigens. Later analysis revealed greater clonal expansion in HLA-associated TCR beta chains than in equally common others.

Germline V lookup: CDR1 SGHDN, CDR2 FVKESK. There are 15 residues in the CDR3. V was clipped by 4 bases and J by 8 bases; unmatched bases: 9. Remarks on this clone: Its antigen is unidentified.

PCR was performed using 60 Vbeta and 13 Jbeta primers. Authors' analysis steps: Later work found roughly 80 million unique TCR beta chains, with 9.5 million to 12 million shared. Assay used: immunoSEQ multiplex PCR; TCRdb lists only in-frame clones, some missing. That table furnishes V, J and clone size, whereas the DNA furnished D and trimming. This table has 130,000 or so clones, 82% appearing once. The sample comprised PBMCs. The chain combines TRBV14 with TRBJ1-2, with 11 bases that match TRBD1. The source of this sequence is a woman between 45 and 60 years old in good health and CMV-seropositive. CDR3: CASSPVGQGAWGYTF. CDR3 nucleotide sequence: TGTGCCAGCAGCCCAGTTGGACAGGGGGCGTGGGGCTACACCTTC.